The 2 T cell receptor beta chains below were found in one sample sequenced in a study of Ad26.COV2.S vaccination and SARS-CoV-2 variants. Some clones are missing from TCRdb's copy, which holds only in-frame ones; the method was immunoSEQ multiplex PCR. Of 350,000 to 400,000 clones in the sample, 80% to 90% were seen once. Treatment defined: around 19 received Ad26.COV2.S at low or high dose, single or two shots; about five received placebo; per-sample allocation not given. Repertoires come from day 63 after the first vaccine or placebo injection. The material sequenced was peripheral blood, taken in a trial of Ad26.COV2.S vaccine versus placebo. The receptors stem from a person aged 18-65 years who received the Ad26.COV2.S COVID-19 vaccine or a placebo.

This chain uses TRBV9 with TRBJ2-7; 12 bases map to TRBD1. The CDR3 covers 19 residues. Per the germline V gene, CDR1 is SGDLS and CDR2 is YYNGEE. The trim removed 0 bases at V and 7 bases at J, leaving 17 bases unmatched. Written as DNA, the CDR3 is TGTGCCAGCAGCGTAGATACTACTACCCCGGGACAGGGGGCGAGGGAGCAGTACTTC. Protein: CASSVDTTTPGQGAREQYF.

The chain employs TRBV18 and TRBJ1-1, with no clear D. This CDR3 is 16 amino acids long. V was shortened by 6 bases and J by 0 bases, with 17 bases between the two germline ends. Germline CDR1 is KGHSH and CDR2 is LQKENI. The CDR3 region is CASSLNPEDLNTEAFF. CDR3 DNA: TGTGCCAGCTCGCTTAATCCAGAGGACCTGAACACTGAAGCTTTCTTT. Using reference TRBV18 and TRBJ1-1 for the parts outside the CDR3, the full variable domain is NAGVMQNPRHLVRRRGQEARLRCSPMKGHSHVYWYRQLPEEGLKFMVYLQKENIIDESGMPKERFSAEFPKEGPSILRIQQVVRGDSAAYFCASSLNPEDLNTEAFFGQGTRLTVV.